This entry lists 29 T cell receptor beta chains sequenced from one sample in a study of cytomegalovirus exposure and HLA in healthy donors. Amplification used 60 Vbeta primers and 13 Jbeta primers. Profiling relied on immunoSEQ multiplex PCR, and the TCRdb table lists in-frame clones only, not all of them. Found here are about 270,000 clones, roughly two thirds of them singletons; the top ten hold around 2.3%. The sample was PBMCs. The receptors here all came from a female donor in good health and CMV-seronegative.

This clone was observed once. The chain recombines TRBV5-3 with TRBJ2-7, with 9 nucleotides matching TRBD2. Being an ORF, TRBV5-3 has a function that is uncertain. Unmatched junction bases numbered 4, after V lost 0 bases and J lost 0 bases. There are 16 residues in the CDR3. The CDR3 loop is CARSLGGGRVSYEQYF. As DNA, the CDR3 is TGTGCCAGAAGCTTGGGCGGCGGGAGGGTCTCCTACGAGCAGTACTTC.

V usage is TRBV10-3 and J usage is TRBJ2-4; D unresolved. The CDR3 runs to 15 residues. Germline V gives CDR1 ENHRY, CDR2 SYGVKD. Trimming stripped 8 bases from V and 7 bases from J, with 21 bases between. CDR3 protein: CAIGPSAESPNIQYF. DNA for the CDR3: TGTGCCATCGGCCCCTCGGCGGAGTCCCCGAACATTCAGTACTTC.

This chain connects TRBV11-3 to TRBJ1-1; 9 positions match TRBD1. The germline V gene encodes CDR1 SGHNT and CDR2 YENEEA. Trimming took 4 bases from V and 4 from J; bases not matched to a gene: 7. The CDR3 is 15 residues long. The CDR3 DNA is TGTGCCAGCAGCTACCAGACAGGGGGACGCACTGAAGCTTTCTTT. Its translation is CASSYQTGGRTEAFF.

The chain recombines TRBV6-1 with TRBJ1-2; TRBD1 matches 7 bases. The CDR3 runs to 15 residues. Germline CDR1 is MNHNS and CDR2 is SASEGT. V was clipped by 2 bases and J by 7 bases; unmatched bases: 10. The CDR3 reads CASSEMEDRLVGYTF. The CDR3 DNA sequence: TGTGCCAGCAGTGAAATGGAGGACAGGCTAGTTGGCTACACCTTC.

This chain joins TRBV4-1 and TRBJ2-7; 10 nucleotides line up with TRBD2. The V gene's germline CDR1 is MGHRA and CDR2 YSYEKL. After removal of 4 bases from V and 7 bases from J, the junction contained 10 bases not matched to a gene. The CDR3 consists of 15 residues. The CDR3 region is CASSPTSGKSREQYF. The CDR3 DNA reads TGCGCCAGCAGCCCAACTAGCGGGAAGAGTCGGGAGCAGTACTTC.

The rearrangement links TRBV28 to TRBJ2-7; 9 bases align to TRBD1. Losses at the gene ends were 6 bases for V and 0 bases for J; bases not matched to a gene: 3. The germline V gene encodes CDR1 MDHEN and CDR2 SYDVKM. This CDR3 is built from 14 residues. Written as DNA, the CDR3 is TGTGCCAGCAGGGGACAGGGAAGCTCCTACGAGCAGTACTTC. Translation gives CASRGQGSSYEQYF.

This clone occurred once. The chain recombines TRBV2 with TRBJ2-1; D unresolved. The CDR3 has 12 residues. Looked up from germline, CDR1 is SNHLY and CDR2 is FYNNEI. V lost 5 bases to trimming and J lost 6 bases, with 8 bases between them. CDR3 in DNA: TGTGCCAGCAGTAATCTAGGCAATGAGCAGTTCTTC. Residues: CASSNLGNEQFF.

The chain couples TRBV5-4 to TRBJ1-3; D is undetermined. The CDR3 sequence is 16 residues long. Trimming left V 4 bases short and J 3 bases short, with 17 bases between. CDR1 SGHNT and CDR2 YYREEE come from the germline V gene (reference sequence). CDR3 region: CASSTGSGVVGNTIYF. The CDR3, as DNA: TGTGCCAGCAGCACGGGGTCTGGTGTTGTTGGAAACACCATATATTTT.

The gene calls are TRBV5-8 and TRBJ1-4, with D tentatively TRBD1 (5 bases). The germline V gene encodes CDR1 SGHTS and CDR2 YDEGEE. The CDR3 has 14 residues. The germline V and J ends were trimmed by 7 bases and 4 bases, with 14 bases remaining between them. CDR3 loop: CASEIGAYNEKLFF. In nucleotides, the CDR3 is TGTGCCAGCGAGATTGGGGCGTATAATGAAAAACTGTTTTTT.

The genes are TRBV7-2 and TRBJ2-7, with 10 positions matching TRBD2. V trimming: 5 bases; J trimming: 7 bases; junction bases outside the gene matches: 20. Germline CDR1 reads SGHTA; CDR2 reads FQGNSA. This CDR3 region has 18 residues. The CDR3 loop is CASSPGASGSGGPDEQYF. The DNA of the CDR3 is TGTGCCAGCAGCCCCGGGGCTAGCGGGAGTGGGGGCCCGGATGAGCAGTACTTC.

Only a few counts were recorded for this clone. This chain links TRBV19 with TRBJ2-3; 10 bases line up with TRBD2. V trimming: 7 bases; J trimming: 0 bases; junction bases outside the gene matches: 4. CDR1 and CDR2 from the germline V gene are LNHDA and SQIVND (reference sequence). This CDR3 comprises 15 residues. The CDR3 sequence is CASTKREGSTDTQYF. CDR3 nucleotides: TGTGCCAGTACCAAGCGGGAGGGAAGCACAGATACGCAGTATTTT.

The gene calls are TRBV25-1 and TRBJ1-1; D gene uncertain. This CDR3 contains 16 residues. Per the germline V gene, CDR1 is MGHDK and CDR2 is SYGVNS. V was trimmed by 3 bases and J by 1 base, leaving 15 bases between them. CDR3 coding DNA: TGTGCCAGCAGTGATTCTTACCCAACATCGAACACTGAAGCTTTCTTT. This translates into CASSDSYPTSNTEAFF.

In this sample, this clone turned up once. In nucleotides, the CDR3 is TGTGCCAGCAGGCCAGCGGACCCCACTAACACTGAAGCTTTCTTT. Translating gives CASRPADPTNTEAFF. V gene TRBV6-5 combines with J gene TRBJ1-1; D is unresolved. Trimming took off 6 bases at V and 2 bases at J, with 16 bases between the two ends. The CDR3 contains 15 residues. Looked up from germline, CDR1 is MNHEY and CDR2 is SVGAGI.

The V gene is TRBV7-9, the J gene TRBJ2-7, with D possibly matching TRBD1 (6 bases). This CDR3 comprises 14 residues. Per the germline V gene, CDR1 is SEHNR and CDR2 is FQNEAQ (reference sequence). Deletions cut 3 bases from V and 3 bases from J, with 12 bases between. The CDR3 DNA sequence: TGTGCCAGCAGCTTTCCCGGACAGAGCTACGAGCAGTACTTC. Its protein is CASSFPGQSYEQYF.

The chain recombines TRBV6-5 with TRBJ1-1; tentative D call: TRBD1 (5 bases). The CDR3 length is 15 residues. Looked up from germline, CDR1 is MNHEY and CDR2 is SVGAGI. V was shortened by 0 bases and J by 5 bases, with 13 bases between the two germline ends. CDR3 nucleotide sequence: TGTGCCAGCAGTTACTCGAAGTCAGGGCGGACTGAAGCTTTCTTT. This codes for CASSYSKSGRTEAFF.

Here the CDR3 reads CASSLGLREKLFF. DNA of the CDR3: TGTGCCAGCAGTTTGGGACTGAGGGAAAAACTGTTTTTT. This rearrangement joins TRBV28 to TRBJ1-4; TRBD1 might be the D (5 bases). CDR3 length equals 13 residues. With 3 bases removed from V and 8 bases from J, the gap between germline ends came to 10 bases. CDR1 and CDR2 from the germline V gene are MDHEN and SYDVKM.

This clone was counted a single time. This sequence joins TRBV2 and TRBJ1-3, with 7 bases matching TRBD1. V dropped 6 bases and J dropped 0; count of bases not matched to a gene: 8. Per germline, CDR1 SNHLY and CDR2 FYNNEI. The CDR3 spans 16 residues. CDR3 coding DNA: TGTGCCAGCAGGGGAGACAGGGCATACTCTGGAAACACCATATATTTT. It is translated as CASRGDRAYSGNTIYF.

The gene calls are TRBV27 and TRBJ2-1, with 7 bases fitting TRBD2. V shed 0 bases and J 7 bases; nucleotides not matched to a gene: 18. Per germline, CDR1 MNHEY and CDR2 SMNVEV (reference sequence). The CDR3 is 19 amino acids. The CDR3 loop is CASSLSPRKDRDYRNEQFF. In DNA, the CDR3 is TGTGCCAGCAGTTTATCTCCCCGCAAAGATCGGGACTACAGGAATGAGCAGTTCTTC.

This clone appeared a few times. The chain couples TRBV6-4 to TRBJ2-1, with 7 bases fitting TRBD2. Germline CDR1 reads MRHNA; CDR2 reads SNTAGT. Losses at the gene ends were 4 bases for V and 5 bases for J; bases not matched to a gene: 5. The CDR3 is 14 amino acids. The CDR3 DNA reads as TGTGCCAGCAGTGGAGAGGGGACTAACAATGAGCAGTTCTTC. Its translation is CASSGEGTNNEQFF.

This chain links TRBV28 with TRBJ1-2, with D possibly being TRBD1 (5 bases). The CDR3 has 14 amino acids. V lost 5 bases to trimming and J lost 1 base, with 11 bases between them. In germline, CDR1 is MDHEN, CDR2 SYDVKM. Here the CDR3 DNA reads TGTGCCAGCAGTGTCGCAGGGTTTAACTATGGCTACACCTTC. As protein: CASSVAGFNYGYTF.

The rearrangement links TRBV4-1 to TRBJ1-1; no definite D call. Germline CDR1 reads MGHRA; CDR2 reads YSYEKL. This CDR3 is built from 15 residues. The V end lost 2 bases, the J end lost 3 bases, and 13 bases lay between the germline ends. The CDR3 bases are TGCGCCAGCAGCCAATATTCGGGGAGTTACACTGAAGCTTTCTTT. Its translation: CASSQYSGSYTEAFF.

Regarding this clone: This specimen includes other DNA sequences encoding the same CDR3. The rearrangement links TRBV27 to TRBJ1-1, with 8 positions matching TRBD1. Losses at the gene ends were 8 bases for V and 0 bases for J; bases not matched to a gene: 14. Germline V CDR1 and CDR2: MNHEY, SMNVEV (reference sequence). The CDR3 is 17 residues long. CDR3: CASSVTPTGDMNTEAFF. CDR3 DNA sequence: TGTGCCAGCTCAGTTACCCCGACAGGGGACATGAACACTGAAGCTTTCTTT.

The genes are TRBV11-3 and TRBJ2-3; D not resolved. The CDR3 is 12 residues long. CDR1 is SGHNT and CDR2 is YENEEA in the germline V gene. Trimming removed 5 bases at V and 3 bases at J, with 6 bases between. The CDR3 reads CASSARTDTQYF. Written as DNA, the CDR3 is TGTGCCAGCAGCGCCCGGACAGATACGCAGTATTTT.

In this sample, this clone turned up a few times. The chain combines TRBV19 with TRBJ2-5, with 10 bases identical to TRBD2. The germline gives CDR1 LNHDA, CDR2 SQIVND (reference sequence). CDR3 size: 17 residues. V trimming: 0 bases; J trimming: 2 bases; junction bases outside the gene matches: 6. This chain's CDR3 is CASSIEGGLAIQETQYF. The CDR3 DNA is TGTGCCAGTAGTATAGAGGGGGGACTAGCGATACAAGAGACCCAGTACTTC. Variable domain in full (rest from reference TRBV19 and TRBJ2-5): DGGITQSPKYLFRKEGQNVTLSCEQNLNHDAMYWYRQDPGQGLRLIYYSQIVNDFQKGDIAEGYSVSREKKESFPLTVTSAQKNPTAFYLCASSIEGGLAIQETQYFGPGTRLLVL.

V usage is TRBV14 and J usage is TRBJ1-2, with a possible D match to TRBD1 (5 bases). V was pared by 4 bases and J by 4 bases, with 16 bases between. Germline V lookup: CDR1 SGHDN, CDR2 FVKESK. The length of the CDR3 is 15 residues. DNA of the CDR3: TGTGCCAGCAGCCCGGTCACAGGTTCATCCTATGGCTACACCTTC. It yields the protein CASSPVTGSSYGYTF.

V usage is TRBV1 and J usage is TRBJ2-2; the DNA was not compared with TRBD1, the D call given in the table. TRBV1 is annotated as a pseudogene. CDR3 length equals 18 residues. The CDR3 region is CTSSQGRTRDISTGELFF. The CDR3, as DNA: TGCACCAGCAGCCAAGGTCGGACCCGGGACATTTCCACCGGGGAGCTGTTTTTT.

This clone was counted once. The chain joins TRBV29-1 to TRBJ1-1; D unresolved. This CDR3 has 13 amino acids. V lost 7 bases to trimming and J lost 5 bases, with 17 bases between them. Germline V gives CDR1 SQVTM, CDR2 ANQGSEA. DNA for the CDR3: TGCAGCGCCCGGAGGAGGGTAGAGACTGAAGCTTTCTTT. Encoded protein: CSARRRVETEAFF.

The CDR3 region is CATRSSNTGELFF. CDR3 nucleotides: TGTGCCACCAGGAGTTCGAACACCGGGGAGCTGTTTTTT. The V call is TRBV28, the J call TRBJ2-2; D call uncertain. The CDR3 has 13 amino acids. CDR1 is MDHEN, CDR2 SYDVKM, per germline. Deletions cut 10 bases from V and 0 bases from J, with 9 bases between. Full variable domain (rest looked up from reference TRBV28 and TRBJ2-2): DVKVTQSSRYLVKRTGEKVFLECVQDMDHENMFWYRQDPGLGLRLIYFSYDVKMKEKGDIPEGYSVSREKKERFSLILESASTNQTSMYLCATRSSNTGELFFGEGSRLTVL.

The chain is built from TRBV19 and TRBJ2-1; 7 nucleotides align to TRBD2. Germline V gene sequence: CDR1 LNHDA, CDR2 SQIVND (reference sequence). V trimming: 7 bases; J trimming: 4 bases; junction bases outside the gene matches: 7. CDR3 length: 14 amino acids. In DNA form, the CDR3 reads TGTGCCAGTAACCGGGACTACCCGTACAATGAGCAGTTCTTC. Translated, it gives CASNRDYPYNEQFF.